This passage covers 10 T cell receptor beta chains from one sample sequenced in a study of naive and memory T cell subsets. Four PCR rounds used nested alpha and beta constant region primers plus the SP2 primer. MiXCR was run by TCRdb on the 5' RACE reads, yielding one entry per CDR3 protein. The repertoire holds over 45,000 distinct CDR3 sequences, with about 8.3% as singletons. A UMI-containing oligonucleotide was joined by 3' ligation to the TCR cDNA template. These receptors originate from a female donor in good health.

This clonotype has a handful of counts. The rearrangement links TRBV27 to TRBJ1-1; D is uncertain. CDR3 length: 13 amino acids. CDR1 MNHEY and CDR2 SMNVEV come from the germline V gene (reference sequence). V dropped 4 bases and J dropped 3 bases, with 9 bases sitting between them. CDR3 amino acids: CASSSRHHTEAFF. For the CDR3, the DNA is TGTGCCAGCAGTTCCCGACATCACACTGAAGCTTTCTTT.

This clonotype was observed a single time. This chain joins TRBV29-1 and TRBJ1-1; a weak D match, TRBD1 (5 bases). V was shortened by 4 bases and J by 5 bases, with 17 bases between the two germline ends. Germline CDR1 reads SQVTM; CDR2 reads ANQGSEA. The CDR3 has 14 residues. DNA for the CDR3: TGCAGCGTTGCAACCGGGACCATGGGGACTGAAGCTTTCTTT. This translates into CSVATGTMGTEAFF.

There are many counts of this clonotype. The chain employs TRBV6-2 or TRBV6-3 and TRBJ1-5; no clear D gene. Germline assignment: CDR1 MNHEY and CDR2 SVGEGT. Deletions cut 1 base from V and 3 bases from J, with 4 bases between. The CDR3 length is 13 residues. The CDR3 nucleotides are TGTGCCAGCAGTTACTGGGACAATCAGCCCCAGCATTTT. Its protein product is CASSYWDNQPQHF.

This clonotype has just a few counts. This rearrangement joins TRBV20-1 to TRBJ2-7; D is unresolved. The CDR3 extends over 14 amino acids. Germline CDR1 DFQATT, CDR2 SNEGSKA (reference sequence). V lost 0 bases, J lost 6 bases, and 15 bases lay in between. The CDR3 nucleotides are TGCAGTGCTAGAGAGAACAGAGTAGGCGGCGAGCAGTACTTC. Its protein is CSARENRVGGEQYF.

The chain has TRBV6-2 or TRBV6-3 and TRBJ2-2; D gene ambiguous. This CDR3 is built from 15 residues. The V and J ends lost 6 bases and 4 bases respectively, with 15 bases between them. Germline V gene data show CDR1 as MNHEY and CDR2 as SVGEGT. As DNA, the CDR3 is TGTGCCAGCAGCCCCCGTATCACCGGCACCGGGGAGCTGTTTTTT. Encoded protein: CASSPRITGTGELFF.

In this sample, this clonotype turned up many times. V gene TRBV20-1 combines with J gene TRBJ2-7; the match to TRBD1 covers 9 bases. Trimming cost V 0 bases and J 7 bases; bases outside gene matches: 19. This CDR3 has 18 amino acids. Germline assignment: CDR1 DFQATT and CDR2 SNEGSKA (reference sequence). The CDR3 nucleotides are TGCAGTGCTAGAGATCGGGACAGGGTTGGTTCGGATACGGGAGAGCAGTACTTC. Protein sequence: CSARDRDRVGSDTGEQYF.

This clonotype turned up a few times. The chain couples TRBV5-1 to TRBJ2-5; maybe TRBD1 (6 bases). The germline V gene encodes CDR1 SGHRS and CDR2 YFSETQ. This CDR3 spans 14 amino acids. The V end was cut by 0 bases, the J end by 4 bases, with 10 bases between. The CDR3 sequence is CASSLGTVSETQYF. In DNA, the CDR3 is TGCGCCAGCAGCTTGGGGACAGTCTCAGAGACCCAGTACTTC. The entire variable domain, with the rest obtained from reference TRBV5-1 and TRBJ2-5, is as follows: KAGVTQTPRYLIKTRGQQVTLSCSPISGHRSVSWYQQTPGQGLQFLFEYFSETQRNKGNFPGRFSGRQFSNSRSEMNVSTLELGDSALYLCASSLGTVSETQYFGPGTRLLVL.

In this sample, this clonotype turned up a few times. The CDR3 DNA reads TGTGCCAGCAGCGGAGGCCCTGGCACTGAAGCTTTCTTT. The encoded protein is CASSGGPGTEAFF. V is TRBV2 and J is TRBJ1-1, with D unresolved. The V end lost 6 bases, the J end lost 4 bases, and 12 bases lay between the germline ends. CDR1 and CDR2 from the germline V gene are SNHLY and FYNNEI. This CDR3 region has 13 residues.

This clonotype was recorded many times. The chain employs TRBV20-1 and TRBJ1-5; no clear D. This CDR3 is 14 amino acids long. Trimming took off 3 bases at V and 5 bases at J, with 14 bases between the two ends. The germline V gene encodes CDR1 DFQATT and CDR2 SNEGSKA (reference sequence). CDR3 region: CSARINLVDQPQHF. The CDR3 nucleotides read TGCAGTGCTAGGATAAATCTCGTCGATCAGCCCCAGCATTTT.

The chain combines TRBV11-3 with TRBJ2-2, with D perhaps matching TRBD2 (6 bases). The CDR3 runs 15 residues. Per germline, CDR1 SGHNT and CDR2 YENEEA. Trimming took off 4 bases at V and 4 bases at J, with 13 bases between the two ends. The CDR3 sequence: CASSSPGGVTGELFF. The CDR3 nucleotides read TGTGCCAGCAGCTCGCCCGGGGGTGTCACCGGGGAGCTGTTTTTT.